This T cell receptor (beta chain) comes out of a study of blood T cell repertoires in COVID-19. This table comes from immunoSEQ multiplex PCR, and its TCRdb copy is limited to in-frame clones, with some not included. In the table there are approximately 150,000 clones, roughly 81% of which are singletons. Germline V gene sequence: CDR1 SGHNT, CDR2 YYREEE (reference sequence). The CDR3 totals 14 residues. Trimming left V 0 bases short and J 6 bases short, with 10 bases between. This clonotype originated in a woman in her fifties or sixties with COVID-19, enrolled during active disease. The rearrangement joins TRBV5-4 to TRBJ2-4, with TRBD1 as a possible D gene (6 bases). The material sequenced was peripheral blood. Here the CDR3 DNA reads TGTGCCAGCAGCTTGGATCAGGGGTCAAACATTCAGTACTTC. Residues: CASSLDQGSNIQYF.